Below, 3 T cell receptor beta chains from the same sample are listed, as sequenced in a study of shared clonotypes between healthy human individuals. Data came from immunoSEQ multiplex PCR; TCRdb stores just in-frame clones and leaves some out. The sample holds over 2 million clones; about 95% are singletons and the top ten take roughly 1%. CD8 cells classed as naive were CD45RO-negative and positively selected for CCR7, excluding terminally differentiated effector memory CD45RA+ cells. The sequencing input was naive CD8+ T cells sorted from blood. The receptors were gathered from a man younger than 35 in good health.

About this clone itself: The identical CDR3 is also encoded by other nucleotide sequences in the sample. The chain couples TRBV27 to TRBJ2-5, with D possibly being TRBD2 (6 bases). CDR1 and CDR2 (germline): MNHEY, SMNVEV (reference sequence). V shed 3 bases and J shed 1 base, with 6 bases lying between them. This CDR3 comprises 13 residues. CDR3 DNA: TGTGCCAGCAGTTTGCGGGGCCAAGAGACCCAGTACTTC. It codes for CASSLRGQETQYF.

The J gene is TRBJ2-1, the V gene TRBV27; perhaps TRBD1 as D (5 bases). The CDR3 is made up of 12 amino acids. Trimming took off 3 bases at V and 8 bases at J, with 8 bases between the two ends. Germline V gene sequence: CDR1 MNHEY, CDR2 SMNVEV (reference sequence). The CDR3 protein is CASSFQGYEQFF. The CDR3 DNA follows: TGTGCCAGCAGTTTCCAGGGATATGAGCAGTTCTTC.

A remark on this clone: This sample includes further DNA sequences coding for the same CDR3. The gene calls are TRBV9 and TRBJ1-1, with D uncertain. The CDR3 is 13 residues long. Germline V gene lookup returns CDR1 SGDLS and CDR2 YYNGEE. Deletions cut 0 bases from V and 4 bases from J, with 7 bases between. The CDR3: CASSVEWGTEAFF. The DNA of the CDR3 is TGTGCCAGCAGCGTAGAGTGGGGCACTGAAGCTTTCTTT.